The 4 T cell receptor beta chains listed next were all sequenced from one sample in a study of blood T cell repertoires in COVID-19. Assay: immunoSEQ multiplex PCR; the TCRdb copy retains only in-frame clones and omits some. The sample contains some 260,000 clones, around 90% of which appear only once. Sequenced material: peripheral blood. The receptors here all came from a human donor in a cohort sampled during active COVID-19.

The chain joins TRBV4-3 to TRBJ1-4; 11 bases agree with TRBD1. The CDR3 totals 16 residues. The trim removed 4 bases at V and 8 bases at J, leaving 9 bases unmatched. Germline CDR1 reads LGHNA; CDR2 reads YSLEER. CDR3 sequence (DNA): TGCGCCAGCAGCCGAGTACCGGGACAGGGGGGAGAAAAACTGTTTTTT. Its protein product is CASSRVPGQGGEKLFF.

In DNA form, the CDR3 reads TGTGCCAGCAGTTATCTAGCGGGGGACGCCTACGAGCAGTACTTC. Residues: CASSYLAGDAYEQYF. V and J are TRBV27 and TRBJ2-7; 10 bases fit TRBD2. The V gene end was trimmed by 4 bases and the J gene end by 2 bases; junction bases not matched to a gene: 5. Germline V gene data show CDR1 as MNHEY and CDR2 as SMNVEV (reference sequence). CDR3 size: 15 residues.

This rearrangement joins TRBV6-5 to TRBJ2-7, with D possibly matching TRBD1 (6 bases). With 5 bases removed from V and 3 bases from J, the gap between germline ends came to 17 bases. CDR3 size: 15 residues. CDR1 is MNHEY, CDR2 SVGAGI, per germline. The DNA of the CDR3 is TGTGCCAGCAGTCTTAAAGGGGGTCCGTACTACGAGCAGTACTTC. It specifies CASSLKGGPYYEQYF.

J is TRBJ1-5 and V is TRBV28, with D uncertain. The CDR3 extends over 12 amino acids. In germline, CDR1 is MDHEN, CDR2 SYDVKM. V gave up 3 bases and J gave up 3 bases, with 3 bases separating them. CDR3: CASSFYNQPQHF. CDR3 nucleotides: TGTGCCAGCAGTTTCTACAATCAGCCCCAGCATTTT.